These T cell receptor beta chains were read from a single sample in a study of blood T cell repertoires in COVID-19. Measured with immunoSEQ multiplex PCR; TCRdb has only the in-frame clones, and not every one. The sample lists 300,000 or so clones; around 87% were seen once. What was sequenced was peripheral blood. All receptors come from a man aged 70-80 years with acute or convalescent COVID-19. Both conserved end residues are part of each CDR3. A D gene is named only where the DNA matches it firmly. The listing skips clone size in some rows; elsewhere it reads once, few, many or a size class.

-	14	TRBV30	TRBJ1-5	-	TGTGCCTGGATTATTCGGGGGTCCAATCAGCCCCAGCATTTT	CAWIIRGSNQPQHF
-	14	TRBV5-1	TRBJ1-2	-	TGCGCCAGCAGCCTAACGACAGGACCTTATGGCTACACCTTC	CASSLTTGPYGYTF
-	21	TRBV21-1	TRBJ2-2	-	TGTGCCAGCAGCAAAGCGCTCGATATAAGTGGGGGACAGGGGGCGGCCGGGGAGCTGTTTTTT	CASSKALDISGGQGAAGELFF
-	15	TRBV5-4	TRBJ1-4	-	TGTGCCAGCAGCCTGAGGGCGGGGCTTAATGAAAAACTGTTTTTT	CASSLRAGLNEKLFF
TRBD2	16	TRBV5-1	TRBJ2-3	-	TGCGCCAGCAGCGATAGAGCGGGAGGACCCACAGATACGCAGTATTTT	CASSDRAGGPTDTQYF
TRBD2	16	TRBV11-2	TRBJ2-2	-	TGTGCCAGCAGCTTAGTAGCGGGGGTTAACACCGGGGAGCTGTTTTTT	CASSLVAGVNTGELFF
-	15	TRBV11-2	TRBJ1-2	-	TGTGCCAGCAGCTCTATAAACAATTGGGCCTATGGCTACACCTTC	CASSSINNWAYGYTF
TRBD1	14	TRBV7-2	TRBJ2-3	-	TGTGCCAGCAGTTTCGACAGGGGGACAGATACGCAGTATTTT	CASSFDRGTDTQYF
TRBD1	17	TRBV5-5	TRBJ1-6	-	TGTGCCAGCAGCTTGATCAGGGGGTCAAACTATAATTCACCCCTCCACTTT	CASSLIRGSNYNSPLHF
TRBD1	18	TRBV19	TRBJ2-6	-	TGTGCCAGTAGTATAGCCGGGACAGGGGACTCTGGGGCCAACGTCCTGACTTTC	CASSIAGTGDSGANVLTF
TRBD1	15	TRBV7-8	TRBJ1-6	-	TGTGCCAGCAGCTTAGGACAGGGAAGCAATTCACCCCTCCACTTT	CASSLGQGSNSPLHF
-	15	TRBV25-1	TRBJ1-6	few	TGTGCCAGCAGTGATTACAGGGCGTTTAATTCACCCCTCCACTTT	CASSDYRAFNSPLHF
-	12	TRBV21-1	TRBJ1-5	once	TGTGCCAGCTTCGACAGGGACCAGCCCCAGCATTTT	CASFDRDQPQHF
TRBD1	12	TRBV30	TRBJ1-1	-	TGTGCCTGGAGTTTTACAGGGGGAAAAGCTTTCTTT	CAWSFTGGKAFF
TRBD1	16	TRBV9	TRBJ1-1	-	TGTGCCAGCAGCCCAGGACAGGGGGAACCGAACACTGAAGCTTTCTTT	CASSPGQGEPNTEAFF
-	14	TRBV21-1	TRBJ2-3	-	TGTGCCAGCAGCAACAGGGGTTACACAGATACGCAGTATTTT	CASSNRGYTDTQYF
TRBD1	19	TRBV14	TRBJ2-5	-	TGTGCCAGCAGCCAACCCAGGACAGGGGGAATAGGGTACCAAGAGACCCAGTACTTC	CASSQPRTGGIGYQETQYF
TRBD1	14	TRBV28	TRBJ1-1	few	TGTGCCAGCAGTCTTCCCGGGACAGGGACTGAAGCTTTCTTT	CASSLPGTGTEAFF
TRBD1	13	TRBV9	TRBJ2-5	-	TGTGCCAGCAGCCTACGACAGGGGGAGACCCAGTACTTC	CASSLRQGETQYF
-	15	TRBV28	TRBJ2-1	-	TGTGCCAGCAGTTTATTCCCAGCGGAGTACAATGAGCAGTTCTTC	CASSLFPAEYNEQFF
-	12	TRBV11-2	TRBJ2-7	-	TGTGCCAGCAGCCTCAGACCGGGGGAGCAGTACTTC	CASSLRPGEQYF
TRBD2	14	TRBV5-1	TRBJ2-1	-	TGCGCCAGCAGCTTGGGGGGACTAGACAATGAGCAGTTCTTC	CASSLGGLDNEQFF
TRBD1	15	TRBV3-1/TRBV3-2	TRBJ2-7	-	TGTGCCAGCAGGCCTACCGGGACAGGTCCCTACGAGCAGTACTTC	CASRPTGTGPYEQYF
-	14	TRBV6-5	TRBJ1-5	-	TGTGCCAGCAGGATCAATGCCGGGATTCAGCCCCAGCATTTT	CASRINAGIQPQHF
-	13	TRBV6-5	TRBJ1-2	few	TGTGCCAGCGTGGAGACAGAGCACTATGGCTACACCTTC	CASVETEHYGYTF
-	13	TRBV28	TRBJ1-2	-	TGTGCCAGCAGCTACGGTTCTAACTATGGCTACACCTTC	CASSYGSNYGYTF
TRBD1	15	TRBV5-1	TRBJ1-4	-	TGCGCCAGCAGCCCGCGTGAGACAGGGCCTGAAAAACTGTTTTTT	CASSPRETGPEKLFF
-	13	TRBV29-1	TRBJ1-1	-	TGCAGCGTTGACATGGGGGGGAGGACTGAAGCTTTCTTT	CSVDMGGRTEAFF
TRBD2	17	TRBV7-2	TRBJ2-6	-	TGTGCCAGTACGGGACTAGCGGGCCGCGGACGGGCCAACGTCCTGACTTTC	CASTGLAGRGRANVLTF